This TCR beta chain is from a study of control samples from healthy donors and cancer patients. CDR3 size: 15 residues. Trimming removed 2 bases at V and 2 bases at J, with 14 bases between. Germline CDR1 is SGHNT and CDR2 is YYREEE (reference sequence). Sequencing was performed with immunoSEQ multiplex PCR; in TCRdb, only in-frame clones are kept and a portion is missing. Here the sample spans more than 45,000 clones, under 95% being singletons. Sequenced material: PBMCs. This clonotype originated in a man aged 25 to 45 with colorectal cancer. This chain joins TRBV5-4 and TRBJ2-7; TRBD1 might be the D (5 bases). This CDR3 is CASSLERGRTYEQYF. CDR3 nucleotide sequence: TGTGCCAGCAGCTTAGAAAGGGGAAGGACCTACGAGCAGTACTTC.